This T cell receptor beta chain was captured in a study of graft-versus-host responses after intestinal transplantation. Overall study context: Anti-thymocyte globulin served as induction for all recipients, who then took tacrolimus and steroids for two to three years.

Broader study findings: Recipient bone marrow held GvH clones, some seen earlier in ileum or blood.

With regard to this clone: Its antigen is unknown.

Grafts had their tissue processed, releasing intraepithelial and lamina propria lymphocytes. Generated by immunoSEQ multiplex PCR, the TCRdb table keeps only in-frame clones and is missing some. The profile shows tens of thousands of clones, roughly nine tenths of them singletons. The V gene lost 1 base and the J gene lost 6 bases, with 13 bases spanning the gap. The CDR3 is 15 residues long. Germline CDR1 is SEHNR and CDR2 is FQNEAQ (reference sequence). The material was ileum tissue, obtained around 200 days after intestinal transplant. This chain joins TRBV7-9 and TRBJ2-1; D is perhaps TRBD1 (6 bases). This clonotype originated in a human patient who received an intestinal transplant, so some T cells may come from the graft donor. The CDR3 DNA reads TGTGCCAGCAGCTTAGTAACGCAGGGGCCCAATGAGCAGTTCTTC. Protein product: CASSLVTQGPNEQFF.